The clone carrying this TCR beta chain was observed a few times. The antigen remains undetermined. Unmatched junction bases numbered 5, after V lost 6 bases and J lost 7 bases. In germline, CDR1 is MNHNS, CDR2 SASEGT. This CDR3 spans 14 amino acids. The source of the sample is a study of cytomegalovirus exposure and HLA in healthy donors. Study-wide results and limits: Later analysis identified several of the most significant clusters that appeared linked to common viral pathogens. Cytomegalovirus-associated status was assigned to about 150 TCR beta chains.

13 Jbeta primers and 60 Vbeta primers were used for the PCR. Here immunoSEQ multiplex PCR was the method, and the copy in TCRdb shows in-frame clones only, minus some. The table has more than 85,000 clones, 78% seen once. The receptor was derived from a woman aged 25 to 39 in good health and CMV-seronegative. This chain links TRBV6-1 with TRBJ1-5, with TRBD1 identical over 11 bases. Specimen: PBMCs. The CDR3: CASRGTGGIQPQHF. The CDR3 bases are TGTGCCAGCAGAGGGACAGGGGGAATACAGCCCCAGCATTTT.